These 26 T cell receptor beta chains were sequenced from one sample in a study of blood T cell repertoires in COVID-19 (dated by TCRdb to the early 2020s). The library was built by means of the immunoSEQ multiplex PCR assay. The immuneACCESS repertoire file appears here via TCRdb, limited to in-frame rearrangements. These files lack a portion of the clones; in checked studies, under half of the deficit traces to unresolved V genes, and the cause of the others is not known. The sample includes about 97,000 clones, with 70% to 80% observed a single time. Of the sample, over 7.5% falls within the top ten clones. Sequencing used peripheral blood. Receptor source: a man between 60 and 75 years old with active or convalescent COVID-19.

This clone was counted a single time. The chain combines TRBV20-1 with TRBJ1-2; 8 nucleotides align to TRBD1. J lost 4 bases, V lost 3 bases, and 1 base had no gene match. This CDR3 has 12 amino acids. Germline V gene lookup returns CDR1 DFQATT and CDR2 SNEGSKA (reference sequence). This chain's CDR3 is CSASTGGYGYTF. The DNA for the CDR3 is TGCAGTGCTAGTACAGGGGGCTATGGCTACACCTTC.

The sample holds one count of this clone. The chain combines TRBV7-9 with TRBJ2-7, with 11 bases identical to TRBD2. Germline CDR1 is SEHNR and CDR2 is FQNEAQ (reference sequence). Unmatched junction bases numbered 3, after V lost 2 bases and J lost 0 bases. The CDR3 spans 16 residues. In DNA, the CDR3 is TGTGCCAGCAGCTTAACCGGGACTAGCGGCTCCTACGAGCAGTACTTC. It is translated as CASSLTGTSGSYEQYF.

V is TRBV28 and J is TRBJ2-7, with D possibly TRBD2 on 5 matching bases. Trimming took 3 bases from V and 6 from J, leaving 6 bases between them. Germline V gene lookup returns CDR1 MDHEN and CDR2 SYDVKM. The CDR3 length is 11 residues. CDR3 sequence (DNA): TGTGCCAGCAGTTTTGAGGGCGAGCAGTACTTC. Amino acids: CASSFEGEQYF.

DNA for the CDR3: TGCAGTGCTAGTTCCCCCGGGACAGGGGACACTGAAGCTTTCTTT. Amino acid sequence: CSASSPGTGDTEAFF. This sequence joins TRBV20-1 and TRBJ1-1, with 10 bases matching TRBD1. CDR1 DFQATT and CDR2 SNEGSKA come from the germline V gene (reference sequence). The CDR3 contains 15 residues. V shed 3 bases and J 3 bases; nucleotides not matched to a gene: 7.

This chain links TRBV6-5 with TRBJ1-4, with D possibly matching TRBD1 (5 bases). Trimming took off 0 bases at V and 7 bases at J, with 9 bases between the two ends. The germline V gene has CDR1 MNHEY and CDR2 SVGAGI. The CDR3 consists of 14 residues. The CDR3 sequence is CASSYSGQLEKLFF. CDR3 coding DNA: TGTGCCAGCAGTTACTCGGGGCAGCTTGAAAAACTGTTTTTT.

The chain couples TRBV19 to TRBJ1-6; D gene unclear. This CDR3 is 14 amino acids long. Trimming took off 5 bases at V and 0 bases at J, with 5 bases between the two ends. CDR1 and CDR2 from the germline V gene are LNHDA and SQIVND (reference sequence). CDR3 nucleotide sequence: TGTGCCAGTAGTCTGAGCTCCTATAATTCACCCCTCCACTTT. Protein: CASSLSSYNSPLHF.

V is TRBV18 and J is TRBJ2-2; D is unclear. Germline assignment: CDR1 KGHSH and CDR2 LQKENI. Trimming removed 4 bases from V and 7 bases from J, with 7 bases in between. This CDR3 spans 12 amino acids. This CDR3 reads CASSLIHGELFF. The CDR3 bases are TGTGCCAGCTCACTCATTCACGGGGAGCTGTTTTTT.

The V and J genes are TRBV7-6 and TRBJ2-2, with 7 bases matching TRBD2. Per the germline V gene, CDR1 is SGHVS and CDR2 is FNYEAQ. Germline trimming cut 5 bases from V and 7 bases from J; bases unmatched to any gene: 13. This CDR3 is built from 16 residues. In DNA form, the CDR3 reads TGTGCCAGCAGCCTGTGGAGCGGGGAGATTCACGGGGAGCTGTTTTTT. Translating it yields CASSLWSGEIHGELFF.

The rearrangement uses TRBV7-9 and TRBJ1-2; 7 positions match TRBD1. CDR1 SEHNR and CDR2 FQNEAQ come from the germline V gene (reference sequence). CDR3 length equals 14 residues. V shed 5 bases, J shed 4 bases, and the junction held 7 bases outside the gene matches. DNA of the CDR3: TGTGCCAGCAGCCCCCGGACAGGAAGCTATGGCTACACCTTC. It is translated as CASSPRTGSYGYTF.

The chain uses TRBV2 and TRBJ1-4; D possibly corresponds to TRBD1 (6 bases). Between the trimmed V and J ends, which lost 4 bases and 8 bases, there was a span of 14 bases. In germline, CDR1 is SNHLY, CDR2 FYNNEI. The CDR3 consists of 14 residues. CDR3 sequence reads: CASSVQGQVEKLFF. DNA of the CDR3: TGTGCCAGCAGTGTACAGGGCCAGGTAGAAAAACTGTTTTTT.

The rearrangement links TRBV27 to TRBJ2-3; a weak D match, TRBD2 (6 bases). Germline V gene data show CDR1 as MNHEY and CDR2 as SMNVEV (reference sequence). The germline V and J ends were trimmed by 4 bases and 0 bases, with 8 bases remaining between them. The CDR3 covers 14 residues. CDR3 protein: CASSYRGSTDTQYF. CDR3 DNA sequence: TGTGCCAGCAGTTACCGGGGGAGCACAGATACGCAGTATTTT.

V usage is TRBV10-3 and J usage is TRBJ2-3; 15 positions match TRBD2. Germline lookup yields CDR1 ENHRY and CDR2 SYGVKD. The CDR3 contains 19 residues. J gave up 1 base and V 4 bases, and 9 bases lay outside the gene matches. This CDR3 is CAISGTSGRAPSRTDTQYF. CDR3 bases: TGTGCCATCAGTGGGACTAGCGGGAGGGCACCCTCTCGCACAGATACGCAGTATTTT.

The chain has TRBV7-2 and TRBJ2-2; 10 nucleotides align to TRBD1. Per the germline V gene, CDR1 is SGHTA and CDR2 is FQGNSA. The trim removed 4 bases at V and 6 bases at J, leaving 5 bases unmatched. This CDR3 contains 15 residues. The CDR3 nucleotides read TGTGCCAGCAGCTCGGGACAGGGGACTTCCGGGGAGCTGTTTTTT. Translated, it gives CASSSGQGTSGELFF. The whole variable domain, filled in from reference TRBV7-2 and TRBJ2-2, reads GAGVSQSPSNKVTEKGKDVELRCDPISGHTALYWYRQSLGQGLEFLIYFQGNSAPDKSGLPSDRFSAERTGGSVSTLTIQRTQQEDSAVYLCASSSGQGTSGELFFGEGSRLTVL.

The rearrangement links TRBV12-3 or TRBV12-4 to TRBJ2-1; possible D gene TRBD1, 5 bases. Deletions cut 5 bases from V and 10 bases from J, with 15 bases between. The CDR3 has 13 residues. The CDR3 reads CASSRGAAGEQFF. In DNA, the CDR3 is TGTGCCAGCAGTCGTGGTGCAGCAGGGGAGCAGTTCTTC.

The sample holds a few counts of this clone. This sequence joins TRBV4-3 and TRBJ2-1; TRBD1 agrees at 7 bases. The CDR3 contains 16 residues. J lost 4 bases, V lost 1 base, and 7 bases had no gene match. CDR1 LGHNA and CDR2 YSLEER come from the germline V gene. The CDR3 loop is CASSQGHRGFYNEQFF. The CDR3, as DNA: TGCGCCAGCAGCCAAGGCCACAGGGGTTTTTACAATGAGCAGTTCTTC.

This clone was recorded only once. CDR3 in DNA: TGTGCCTGGAGTCCTACCCACTATGGCTACACCTTC. This translates into CAWSPTHYGYTF. The chain joins TRBV30 to TRBJ1-2; D is unclear. V shed 2 bases and J shed 3 bases, with 7 bases lying between them. The CDR3 sequence is 12 residues long. Germline V CDR1 and CDR2: GTSNPN, SVGIG (reference sequence).

The genes are TRBV6-5 and TRBJ2-4, with no clear D. With 3 bases removed from V and 6 bases from J, the gap between germline ends came to 9 bases. Germline V CDR1 and CDR2: MNHEY, SVGAGI. The CDR3 sequence is 13 residues long. CDR3 protein: CASSYRDSNIQYF. The DNA for the CDR3 is TGTGCCAGCAGTTATCGAGATTCAAACATTCAGTACTTC.

This clone has only a few counts. This chain connects TRBV15 to TRBJ2-7; 7 nucleotides align to TRBD1. Germline CDR1 reads LNHNV; CDR2 reads YYDKDF (reference sequence). V was clipped by 0 bases and J by 3 bases; unmatched bases: 5. The CDR3 spans 15 residues. DNA of the CDR3: TGTGCCACCAGCAGAGAGAGGGGGCGCGTCTACGAGCAGTACTTC. Protein sequence: CATSRERGRVYEQYF.

V gene TRBV5-5 combines with J gene TRBJ2-7, with D maybe TRBD2 (5 bases). Germline values: CDR1 SGHKS, CDR2 YYEKEE (reference sequence). Trimming removed 4 bases from V and 0 bases from J, with 17 bases in between. The CDR3 loop spans 16 amino acids. For the CDR3, the DNA is TGTGCCAGCAGCCCACTAGATCCTCGGAGCTCCTACGAGCAGTACTTC. This sequence encodes CASSPLDPRSSYEQYF. Filled out from reference TRBV5-5 and TRBJ2-7, the complete variable domain reads DAGVTQSPTHLIKTRGQQVTLRCSPISGHKSVSWYQQVLGQGPQFIFQYYEKEERGRGNFPDRFSARQFPNYSSELNVNALLLGDSALYLCASSPLDPRSSYEQYFGPGTRLTVT.

This clone was counted a single time. The chain is built from TRBV5-1 and TRBJ2-3; 10 positions match TRBD2. The junction had 3 bases not matched to a gene; V was cut back by 0 bases and J by 2 bases. This CDR3 contains 16 residues. The germline V gene encodes CDR1 SGHRS and CDR2 YFSETQ. Here the CDR3 reads CASSLVAGGTTDTQYF. CDR3 bases: TGCGCCAGCAGCTTGGTAGCGGGAGGCACCACAGATACGCAGTATTTT.

V and J are TRBV25-1 and TRBJ2-1; TRBD2 matches at 9 bases. V lost 7 bases to trimming and J lost 6 bases; unmatched junction nucleotides: 7. The CDR3 has 14 amino acids. Germline V CDR1 and CDR2: MGHDK, SYGVNS. The CDR3 protein is CASMAGGWTNEQFF. CDR3 bases: TGTGCCAGCATGGCGGGAGGGTGGACCAATGAGCAGTTCTTC.

V is TRBV11-2 and J is TRBJ2-7; 10 nucleotides line up with TRBD2. This CDR3 region has 19 residues. V dropped 1 base and J dropped 1; count of bases not matched to a gene: 13. Germline loops: CDR1 SGHAT, CDR2 FQNNGV. CDR3 residues: CASSLVRLKRTSGSYEQYF. The CDR3 DNA sequence: TGTGCCAGCAGCTTAGTCCGCCTCAAGCGGACTAGCGGATCCTACGAGCAGTACTTC.

The chain links TRBV7-9 to TRBJ1-4; D is perhaps TRBD1 (5 bases). The CDR3 sequence is 16 residues long. Trimming took 5 bases from V and 0 from J, leaving 13 bases between them. Germline V gene lookup returns CDR1 SEHNR and CDR2 FQNEAQ (reference sequence). CDR3 nucleotides: TGTGCCAGCAGCACAGGACACTTTGCAACTAATGAAAAACTGTTTTTT. Amino acids: CASSTGHFATNEKLFF.

The chain is built from TRBV7-6 and TRBJ2-5; 11 bases are a match to TRBD1. This CDR3 comprises 16 residues. Germline V gene lookup returns CDR1 SGHVS and CDR2 FNYEAQ. V was clipped by 0 bases and J by 5 bases; unmatched bases: 5. This CDR3 reads CASSLAGQGAGETQYF. For the CDR3, the DNA is TGTGCCAGCAGCTTAGCAGGACAGGGGGCGGGCGAGACCCAGTACTTC. Full variable domain (missing parts from reference TRBV7-6 and TRBJ2-5): GAGVSQSPRYKVTKRGQDVALRCDPISGHVSLYWYRQALGQGPEFLTYFNYEAQQDKSGLPNDRFSAERPEGSISTLTIQRTEQRDSAMYRCASSLAGQGAGETQYFGPGTRLLVL.

The V and J genes are TRBV23-1 and TRBJ2-3, with D maybe TRBD1 (6 bases). TRBV23-1 is placed among ORFs of uncertain function. This CDR3 region has 17 residues. Trimming cost V 3 bases and J 3 bases, with 19 bases left between them. The CDR3 DNA is TGCGCCAGCAGTCACCCTCCGGGACATACTAATACAGATACGCAGTATTTT. It specifies CASSHPPGHTNTDTQYF.

This clone was seen just once. The chain is built from TRBV9 and TRBJ2-5; TRBD2 matches 9 bases. The germline V gene encodes CDR1 SGDLS and CDR2 YYNGEE. The CDR3 is 17 amino acids. The V segment lost 7 bases and the J segment 5 bases; nucleotides outside the gene matches: 18. CDR3: CASALGGSGRLGETQYF. The CDR3 DNA reads TGTGCCAGCGCTTTAGGTGGTAGCGGGAGACTAGGGGAGACCCAGTACTTC. Supplemented by reference TRBV9 and TRBJ2-5, the full variable domain reads DSGVTQTPKHLITATGQRVTLRCSPRSGDLSVYWYQQSLDQGLQFLIQYYNGEERAKGNILERFSAQQFPDLHSELNLSSLELGDSALYFCASALGGSGRLGETQYFGPGTRLLVL.